Following are 14 T cell receptor beta chains from one sample sequenced in a study of blood T cell repertoires in COVID-19. Libraries were prepared by immunoSEQ multiplex PCR; TCRdb keeps only in-frame clonotypes and omits some of them. The sample shows more than 300,000 clones, roughly 86% of them seen only once. Specimen: PBMCs or T cells enriched from blood (not recorded which). The receptors shown here come from a woman between 25 and 40 years old who had recovered from COVID-19.

The chain links TRBV7-6 to TRBJ1-4, with D possibly matching TRBD1 (6 bases). The CDR3 covers 15 residues. In germline, CDR1 is SGHVS, CDR2 FNYEAQ. Trimming took off 8 bases at V and 7 bases at J, with 20 bases between the two ends. CDR3 loop: CASGHRDMSGEKLFF. The CDR3 nucleotides read TGTGCCAGCGGGCACAGGGATATGAGCGGTGAAAAACTGTTTTTT.

The chain links TRBV18 to TRBJ2-1; 9 positions match TRBD1. J lost 8 bases, V lost 4 bases, and 9 bases had no gene match. The CDR3 runs 15 residues. The germline CDR1 and CDR2 sequences are KGHSH and LQKENI. The CDR3 DNA sequence: TGTGCCAGCTCACTAGGGACAGGGACCTTCGATGAGCAGTTCTTC. Its protein is CASSLGTGTFDEQFF.

The CDR3 bases are TGCGCCAGCAGCTGGGGTAGCGGAGACGGAGAGCAGTACTTC. Translating gives CASSWGSGDGEQYF. The rearrangement links TRBV5-1 to TRBJ2-7; D may be TRBD2 (6 bases). Germline CDR1 reads SGHRS; CDR2 reads YFSETQ. The CDR3 consists of 14 residues. Trimming stripped 3 bases from V and 7 bases from J, with 17 bases between. Drawing the rest from reference TRBV5-1 and TRBJ2-7, the complete variable domain is KAGVTQTPRYLIKTRGQQVTLSCSPISGHRSVSWYQQTPGQGLQFLFEYFSETQRNKGNFPGRFSGRQFSNSRSEMNVSTLELGDSALYLCASSWGSGDGEQYFGPGTRLTVT.

The chain carries TRBV30 and TRBJ2-1, with TRBD2 identical over 8 bases. CDR1 and CDR2 (germline): GTSNPN, SVGIG (reference sequence). The CDR3 is 15 amino acids. Unmatched junction bases numbered 5, after V lost 0 bases and J lost 4 bases. As DNA, the CDR3 is TGTGCCTGGAGTGTAGGGTTAGCGGGATACAATGAGCAGTTCTTC. It yields the protein CAWSVGLAGYNEQFF.

The chain joins TRBV3-1 (or the pseudogene TRBV3-2) to TRBJ1-1; 7 nucleotides agree with TRBD1. Germline V gives CDR1 LGHDT, CDR2 YNNKEL (reference sequence). After removal of 4 bases from V and 6 bases from J, the junction contained 14 bases not matched to a gene. The CDR3 covers 16 residues. CDR3 in amino acids: CASSLGHRGRSSEAFF. The CDR3 region has the DNA TGTGCCAGCAGCCTCGGCCACAGGGGAAGGTCTTCTGAAGCTTTCTTT.

In DNA, the CDR3 is TGTGCCAGCAGCCCGACCGGGACTAGAGGTAGCGAGCAGTACTTC. It specifies CASSPTGTRGSEQYF. This chain links TRBV7-2 with TRBJ2-7, with TRBD2 matching over 8 bases. CDR3 length: 15 amino acids. Losses at the gene ends were 5 bases for V and 6 bases for J; bases not matched to a gene: 12. Germline V gives CDR1 SGHTA, CDR2 FQGNSA.

The V and J genes are TRBV3-1 (or the pseudogene TRBV3-2) and TRBJ1-5; D gene unclear. The length of the CDR3 is 17 residues. The V gene lost 4 bases and the J gene lost 2 bases, with 18 bases spanning the gap. Germline V gene sequence: CDR1 LGHDT, CDR2 YNNKEL (reference sequence). The CDR3 here is CASSLHSWRYGNQPQHF. The CDR3 DNA sequence: TGTGCCAGCAGCCTCCACAGTTGGAGGTATGGCAATCAGCCCCAGCATTTT.

The chain uses TRBV4-3 and TRBJ2-1; possible D gene TRBD1, 5 bases. The CDR3 consists of 15 residues. The V gene's germline CDR1 is LGHNA and CDR2 YSLEER. V was cut by 6 bases and J by 6 bases, with 18 bases left in between. The CDR3 nucleotides read TGCGCCAGCAGTCCAATCCCAGGGCCCTCCAATGAGCAGTTCTTC. Translation: CASSPIPGPSNEQFF.

The chain has TRBV27 and TRBJ1-6; D is ambiguous. This CDR3 comprises 14 residues. V lost 2 bases to trimming and J lost 7 bases, with 9 bases between them. Germline values: CDR1 MNHEY, CDR2 SMNVEV (reference sequence). The CDR3 protein is CASSLGQINSPLHF. The CDR3 DNA reads as TGTGCCAGCAGTTTAGGGCAAATAAATTCACCCCTCCACTTT.

In this sample, this clone turned up once. V and J are TRBV11-2 and TRBJ2-3, with unresolved D. The CDR3 covers 14 residues. Trimming took 2 bases from V and 5 from J, leaving 11 bases between them. Germline V CDR1 and CDR2: SGHAT, FQNNGV. This CDR3 reads CASSLSYGVDTQYF. DNA of the CDR3: TGTGCCAGCAGCTTATCGTACGGAGTAGATACGCAGTATTTT.

The chain recombines TRBV7-9 with TRBJ2-2; TRBD1 agrees at 10 bases. Trimming removed 8 bases from V and 2 bases from J; junction bases left unmatched: 5. The CDR3 runs to 15 residues. CDR1 is SEHNR and CDR2 is FQNEAQ in the germline V gene (reference sequence). The CDR3 bases are TGTGCCAGCGGGCGACAGGGGGCTAACACCGGGGAGCTGTTTTTT. Protein: CASGRQGANTGELFF.

This clone has just a few counts. The chain employs TRBV4-1 and TRBJ1-5; TRBD1 might be the D (6 bases). From germline, CDR1 is MGHRA and CDR2 YSYEKL. This CDR3 is built from 17 residues. V lost 3 bases to trimming and J lost 3 bases, with 18 bases between them. CDR3 in amino acids: CASSQTRVRGYNQPQHF. The CDR3 region has the DNA TGCGCCAGCAGCCAGACCCGTGTCAGGGGTTACAATCAGCCCCAGCATTTT.

The chain has TRBV6-5 and TRBJ2-1; 8 nucleotides match TRBD2. V shed 6 bases and J 4 bases; nucleotides not matched to a gene: 5. This CDR3 contains 14 residues. Germline loops: CDR1 MNHEY, CDR2 SVGAGI. The CDR3 loop is CASSGLADYNEQFF. The CDR3 coding sequence is TGTGCCAGCAGCGGACTAGCCGATTACAATGAGCAGTTCTTC.

The V call is TRBV11-2, the J call TRBJ2-2; D not resolved. The germline CDR1 and CDR2 sequences are SGHAT and FQNNGV. The CDR3 loop spans 15 amino acids. Trimming removed 4 bases at V and 0 bases at J, with 9 bases between. CDR3 coding DNA: TGTGCCAGCAGCTCCAACACACCGAACACCGGGGAGCTGTTTTTT. It yields the protein CASSSNTPNTGELFF.